The rows below give T cell receptor beta chains drawn from one sample of a study of blood T cell repertoires in COVID-19. Produced via immunoSEQ multiplex PCR; TCRdb's table is partial and in-frame only. The sample gives 250,000 to 300,000 clones, 86% of which show up once; 10% to 15% is in the top ten. The sample was peripheral blood. The receptors derive from a woman in her 30s with COVID-19, enrolled during active disease. Both conserved end residues are part of each CDR3. The order of the fields is clone size, D gene, V gene, J gene, CDR3 protein, CDR3 DNA. D genes are given only for firm matches. Clone size is not always given. Where it is, it says once, few, many or a class for expanded clones.

size: .
D: .
V: TRBV19
J: TRBJ2-3
CDR3: CASSPRGAGSTDTQYF
DNA: TGTGCCAGTAGCCCCCGGGGGGCGGGGAGCACAGATACGCAGTATTTT

size: .
D: .
V: TRBV27
J: TRBJ2-5
CDR3: CASSLKENGETQYF
DNA: TGTGCCAGCAGTTTAAAAGAAAACGGGGAGACCCAGTACTTC

size: once
D: TRBD1
V: TRBV27
J: TRBJ1-2
CDR3: CASRDRGNGYTF
DNA: TGTGCCAGCAGAGACAGGGGCAATGGCTACACCTTC

size: .
D: .
V: TRBV5-4
J: TRBJ2-7
CDR3: CASSGGHEQYF
DNA: TGTGCCAGCAGCGGGGGCCACGAGCAGTACTTC

size: .
D: .
V: TRBV18
J: TRBJ1-6
CDR3: CASSPSFPDSPLHF
DNA: TGTGCCAGCTCACCATCTTTCCCCGATTCACCCCTCCACTTT

size: .
D: .
V: TRBV7-9
J: TRBJ2-2
CDR3: CASSLARVNTGELFF
DNA: TGTGCCAGCAGCTTAGCCAGGGTGAACACCGGGGAGCTGTTTTTT

size: .
D: TRBD1
V: TRBV7-9
J: TRBJ2-3
CDR3: CASSFGDRASGVEYF
DNA: TGTGCCAGCAGCTTCGGAGACAGGGCCTCCGGAGTGGAGTATTTT

size: .
D: .
V: TRBV7-6
J: TRBJ2-1
CDR3: CASSLAHSSYNEQFF
DNA: TGTGCCAGCAGCTTGGCTCACAGCTCCTACAATGAGCAGTTCTTC

size: .
D: TRBD1
V: TRBV2
J: TRBJ2-1
CDR3: CASRGTGAWEQFF
DNA: TGTGCCAGCAGAGGGACAGGGGCATGGGAGCAGTTCTTC

size: .
D: TRBD1
V: TRBV28
J: TRBJ1-2
CDR3: CASRDRGSYGYTF
DNA: TGTGCCAGCAGGGACAGGGGGTCCTATGGCTACACCTTC

size: once
D: TRBD1
V: TRBV5-4
J: TRBJ1-2
CDR3: CASSFRDRAPIHGYTF
DNA: TGTGCCAGCAGCTTCCGGGACAGGGCTCCTATACATGGCTACACCTTC

size: .
D: .
V: TRBV21-1
J: TRBJ1-6
CDR3: CARGQGIVSPYNSPLHF
DNA: TGTGCCAGAGGACAGGGAATAGTGAGCCCCTATAATTCACCCCTCCACTTT

size: .
D: TRBD1
V: TRBV5-1
J: TRBJ2-7
CDR3: CASSADLGQESKVSYEQYF
DNA: TGCGCCAGCAGCGCCGACCTCGGACAGGAAAGTAAGGTCTCCTACGAGCAGTACTTC

size: once
D: TRBD2
V: TRBV6-6
J: TRBJ2-1
CDR3: CASSPAGANEQFF
DNA: TGTGCCAGCAGCCCAGCGGGGGCCAATGAGCAGTTCTTC

size: .
D: .
V: TRBV4-1
J: TRBJ1-2
CDR3: CASSQAGTPNYGYTF
DNA: TGCGCCAGCAGCCAAGCAGGTACGCCTAACTATGGCTACACCTTC

size: once
D: .
V: TRBV3-1/TRBV3-2
J: TRBJ2-3
CDR3: CASSQKDSLLFSDTQYF
DNA: TGTGCCAGCAGCCAAAAAGACAGCTTGTTGTTCTCCGATACGCAGTATTTT

size: .
D: .
V: TRBV15
J: TRBJ1-1
CDR3: CATSMGEDKNTEAFF
DNA: TGTGCCACCAGCATGGGTGAGGACAAGAACACTGAAGCTTTCTTT

size: .
D: TRBD1
V: TRBV2
J: TRBJ1-2
CDR3: CASILDRGDYGYTF
DNA: TGTGCCAGCATCCTGGACAGGGGCGACTATGGCTACACCTTC

size: .
D: .
V: TRBV7-9
J: TRBJ1-6
CDR3: CATGTNNSPLHF
DNA: TGTGCCACCGGGACAAATAATTCACCCCTCCACTTT

size: .
D: .
V: TRBV30
J: TRBJ2-7
CDR3: CAWTRNTVSYEQYF
DNA: TGTGCCTGGACGCGGAACACCGTCTCCTACGAGCAGTACTTC

size: .
D: .
V: TRBV19
J: TRBJ2-1
CDR3: CASRGGNEQFF
DNA: TGTGCCAGTAGGGGGGGCAATGAGCAGTTCTTC

size: .
D: TRBD1
V: TRBV19
J: TRBJ2-7
CDR3: CASSIFLGRGRLYEQYF
DNA: TGTGCCAGTAGTATATTCTTGGGCAGGGGGCGGCTCTACGAGCAGTACTTC

size: .
D: .
V: TRBV11-2
J: TRBJ2-1
CDR3: CASSLTYTNSYNEQFF
DNA: TGTGCCAGCAGCTTAACTTATACTAACTCCTACAATGAGCAGTTCTTC

size: once
D: .
V: TRBV7-9
J: TRBJ2-7
CDR3: CASSYGEDRIYEQYF
DNA: TGTGCCAGCAGCTATGGGGAGGACAGGATCTACGAGCAGTACTTC

size: .
D: TRBD2
V: TRBV29-1
J: TRBJ2-3
CDR3: CSVGPSGGRTDTQYF
DNA: TGCAGCGTAGGGCCTTCCGGGGGGAGGACAGATACGCAGTATTTT

size: .
D: TRBD1
V: TRBV28
J: TRBJ1-6
CDR3: CASSFPGQGLNSPLHF
DNA: TGTGCCAGCAGTTTCCCGGGACAGGGGCTGAATTCACCCCTCCACTTT

size: .
D: .
V: TRBV27
J: TRBJ2-7
CDR3: CASSFAGFGYEQYF
DNA: TGTGCCAGCAGTTTTGCGGGGTTCGGGTACGAGCAGTACTTC

size: .
D: TRBD1
V: TRBV24-1
J: TRBJ2-2
CDR3: CATSDPRDLRTGVKSGELFF
DNA: TGTGCCACCAGTGATCCCCGAGATCTAAGGACAGGGGTTAAATCCGGGGAGCTGTTTTTT

size: .
D: TRBD2
V: TRBV2
J: TRBJ2-3
CDR3: CASRVVVAGSEATDTQYF
DNA: TGTGCCAGCAGAGTCGTCGTAGCGGGGTCGGAGGCGACAGATACGCAGTATTTT

size: .
D: .
V: TRBV5-4
J: TRBJ1-1
CDR3: CASSLEGEAFF
DNA: TGTGCCAGCAGCTTGGAGGGGGAGGCTTTCTTT

size: .
D: .
V: TRBV21-1
J: TRBJ1-2
CDR3: CASSKARRGQGTVNYGYTF
DNA: TGTGCCAGCAGCAAAGCGAGGAGAGGACAGGGGACCGTTAACTATGGCTACACCTTC

size: .
D: .
V: TRBV18
J: TRBJ2-5
CDR3: CASSRYRGGEETQYF
DNA: TGTGCCAGCTCACGCTACAGGGGGGGAGAAGAGACCCAGTACTTC

size: .
D: TRBD2
V: TRBV2
J: TRBJ2-3
CDR3: CASSPGGGAWTDTQYF
DNA: TGTGCCAGCAGCCCGGGCGGGGGGGCCTGGACAGATACGCAGTATTTT

size: .
D: TRBD1
V: TRBV6-1
J: TRBJ2-7
CDR3: CASSEGQGRIYEQYF
DNA: TGTGCCAGCAGTGAGGGACAGGGGAGGATCTACGAGCAGTACTTC

size: .
D: TRBD2
V: TRBV6-1
J: TRBJ2-1
CDR3: CASSARTSGGDYNEQFF
DNA: TGTGCCAGCAGTGCCCGGACTAGCGGGGGCGATTACAATGAGCAGTTCTTC

size: .
D: TRBD2
V: TRBV10-2
J: TRBJ2-2
CDR3: CASTPGLAGGNTGELFF
DNA: TGCGCCAGCACCCCGGGACTAGCGGGGGGGAACACCGGGGAGCTGTTTTTT

size: .
D: TRBD1
V: TRBV11-3
J: TRBJ2-7
CDR3: CASSLDGTGGEQYF
DNA: TGTGCCAGCAGCTTAGATGGTACAGGGGGCGAGCAGTACTTC

size: .
D: .
V: TRBV6-5
J: TRBJ1-3
CDR3: CASSSRGHTGNTIYF
DNA: TGTGCCAGCAGTTCCCGGGGACACACTGGAAACACCATATATTTT

size: .
D: TRBD1
V: TRBV25-1
J: TRBJ1-1
CDR3: CASSDWDRGNEAFF
DNA: TGTGCCAGCAGTGATTGGGACAGGGGTAATGAAGCTTTCTTT

size: .
D: .
V: TRBV24-1
J: TRBJ2-2
CDR3: CATSADTGELFF
DNA: TGTGCCACCAGTGCAGACACCGGGGAGCTGTTTTTT

size: .
D: .
V: TRBV18
J: TRBJ1-5
CDR3: CASSVTPDSNQPQHF
DNA: TGTGCCAGCTCAGTGACTCCAGATAGCAATCAGCCCCAGCATTTT

size: .
D: TRBD2
V: TRBV19
J: TRBJ2-1
CDR3: CASRRGGASYNEQFF
DNA: TGTGCCAGTAGACGCGGGGGGGCCTCCTACAATGAGCAGTTCTTC

size: once
D: TRBD1
V: TRBV27
J: TRBJ1-2
CDR3: CASSLGTDYGYTF
DNA: TGTGCCAGCAGTCTCGGGACAGACTATGGCTACACCTTC

size: .
D: TRBD2
V: TRBV7-9
J: TRBJ2-7
CDR3: CASSPAGDEQYF
DNA: TGTGCCAGCAGCCCAGCGGGGGACGAGCAGTACTTC

size: .
D: TRBD1
V: TRBV4-2
J: TRBJ1-5
CDR3: CASSQSWDRVQPQHF
DNA: TGTGCCAGCAGCCAATCGTGGGACAGGGTTCAGCCCCAGCATTTT

size: once
D: .
V: TRBV5-4
J: TRBJ2-3
CDR3: CASRAGTPSTDTQYF
DNA: TGTGCCAGCAGGGCCGGGACACCTAGCACAGATACGCAGTATTTT

size: .
D: TRBD1
V: TRBV27
J: TRBJ2-7
CDR3: CASSITGTGTGRQYF
DNA: TGTGCCAGCAGTATAACCGGGACAGGGACGGGTCGGCAGTACTTC

size: .
D: TRBD2
V: TRBV6-5
J: TRBJ2-2
CDR3: CASSYSSSGGDGELFF
DNA: TGTGCCAGCAGTTACTCATCTAGCGGGGGGGACGGGGAGCTGTTTTTT